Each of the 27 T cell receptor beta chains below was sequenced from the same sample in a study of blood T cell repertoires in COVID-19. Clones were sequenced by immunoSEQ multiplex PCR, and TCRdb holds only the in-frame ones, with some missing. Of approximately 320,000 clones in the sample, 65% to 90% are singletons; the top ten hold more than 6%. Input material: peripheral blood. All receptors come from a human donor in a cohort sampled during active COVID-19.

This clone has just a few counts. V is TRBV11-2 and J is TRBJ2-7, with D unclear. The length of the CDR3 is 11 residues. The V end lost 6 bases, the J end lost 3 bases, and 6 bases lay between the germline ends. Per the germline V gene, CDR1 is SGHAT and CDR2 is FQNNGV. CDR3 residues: CASSQIYEQYF. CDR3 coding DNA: TGTGCCAGCAGTCAGATCTACGAGCAGTACTTC.

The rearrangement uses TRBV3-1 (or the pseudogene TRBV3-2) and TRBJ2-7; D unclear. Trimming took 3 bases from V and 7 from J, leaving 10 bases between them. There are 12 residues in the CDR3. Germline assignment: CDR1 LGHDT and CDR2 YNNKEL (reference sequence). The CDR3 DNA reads TGTGCCAGCAGCCATTCCTCGCAGGAGCAGTACTTC. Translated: CASSHSSQEQYF.

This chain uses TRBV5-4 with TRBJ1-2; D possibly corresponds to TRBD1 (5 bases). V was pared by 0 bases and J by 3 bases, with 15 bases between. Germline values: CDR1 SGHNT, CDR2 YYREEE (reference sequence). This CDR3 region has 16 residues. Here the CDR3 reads CASSLGIQGGDYGYTF. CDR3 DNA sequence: TGTGCCAGCAGCTTGGGTATTCAGGGCGGCGACTATGGCTACACCTTC.

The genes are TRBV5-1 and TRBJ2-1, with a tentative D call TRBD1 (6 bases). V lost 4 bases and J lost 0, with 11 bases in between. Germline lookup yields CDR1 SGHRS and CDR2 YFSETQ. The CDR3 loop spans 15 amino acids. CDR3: CASSRGGSSYNEQFF. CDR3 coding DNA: TGCGCCAGCAGCCGAGGGGGAAGCTCCTACAATGAGCAGTTCTTC.

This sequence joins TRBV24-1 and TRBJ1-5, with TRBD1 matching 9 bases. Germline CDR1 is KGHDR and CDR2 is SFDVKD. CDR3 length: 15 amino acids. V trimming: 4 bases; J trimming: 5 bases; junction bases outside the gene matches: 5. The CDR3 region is CATSDPDRGDQPQHF. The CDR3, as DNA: TGTGCCACCAGTGACCCGGACAGGGGCGATCAGCCCCAGCATTTT.

CDR3 sequence reads: CASSIKGRGQNTEAFF. CDR3 DNA sequence: TGTGCCAGTAGTATAAAAGGCAGGGGGCAGAACACTGAAGCTTTCTTT. This chain connects TRBV19 to TRBJ1-1; 8 bases align to TRBD1. The CDR3 has 16 residues. V was pared by 2 bases and J by 1 base, with 6 bases of the junction left unmatched. Germline V gene sequence: CDR1 LNHDA, CDR2 SQIVND (reference sequence).

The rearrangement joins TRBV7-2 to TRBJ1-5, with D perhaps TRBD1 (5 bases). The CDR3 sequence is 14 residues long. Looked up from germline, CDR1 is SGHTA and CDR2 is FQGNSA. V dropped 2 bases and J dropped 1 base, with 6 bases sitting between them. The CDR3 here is CASSLKGSNQPQHF. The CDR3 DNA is TGTGCCAGCAGCTTAAAGGGGAGCAATCAGCCCCAGCATTTT.

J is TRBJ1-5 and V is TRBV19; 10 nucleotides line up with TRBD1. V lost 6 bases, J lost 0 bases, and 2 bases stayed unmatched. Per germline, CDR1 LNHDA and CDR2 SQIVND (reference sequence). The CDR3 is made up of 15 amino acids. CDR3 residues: CASRWTGGSNQPQHF. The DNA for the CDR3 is TGTGCCAGTAGATGGACAGGGGGTAGCAATCAGCCCCAGCATTTT.

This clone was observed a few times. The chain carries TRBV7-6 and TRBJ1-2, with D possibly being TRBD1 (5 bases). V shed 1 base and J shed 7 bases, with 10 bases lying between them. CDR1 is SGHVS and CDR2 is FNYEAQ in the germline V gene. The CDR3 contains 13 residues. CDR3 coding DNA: TGTGCCAGCAGCTTAGAGGTTAGGGGTGGCTACACCTTC. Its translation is CASSLEVRGGYTF.

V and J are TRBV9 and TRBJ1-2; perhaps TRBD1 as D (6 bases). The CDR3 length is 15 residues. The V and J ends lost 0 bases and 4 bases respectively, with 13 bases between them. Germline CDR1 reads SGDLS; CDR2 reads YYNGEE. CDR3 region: CASSVAGAVGYGYTF. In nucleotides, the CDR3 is TGTGCCAGCAGCGTAGCAGGGGCAGTGGGCTATGGCTACACCTTC.

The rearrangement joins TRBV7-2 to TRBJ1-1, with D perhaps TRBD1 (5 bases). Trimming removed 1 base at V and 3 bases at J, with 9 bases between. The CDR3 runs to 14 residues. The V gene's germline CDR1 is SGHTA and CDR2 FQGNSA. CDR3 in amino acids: CASSLEGEDTEAFF. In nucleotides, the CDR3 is TGTGCCAGCAGCTTAGAAGGGGAGGACACTGAAGCTTTCTTT. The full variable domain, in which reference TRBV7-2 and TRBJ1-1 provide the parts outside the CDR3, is GAGVSQSPSNKVTEKGKDVELRCDPISGHTALYWYRQSLGQGLEFLIYFQGNSAPDKSGLPSDRFSAERTGGSVSTLTIQRTQQEDSAVYLCASSLEGEDTEAFFGQGTRLTVV.

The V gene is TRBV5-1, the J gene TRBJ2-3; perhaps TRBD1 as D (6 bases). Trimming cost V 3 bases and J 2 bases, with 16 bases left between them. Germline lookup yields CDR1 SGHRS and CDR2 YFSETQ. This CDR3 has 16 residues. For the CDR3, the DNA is TGCGCCAGCAGCTATCCACAAGGGGGATTCACAGATACGCAGTATTTT. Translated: CASSYPQGGFTDTQYF.

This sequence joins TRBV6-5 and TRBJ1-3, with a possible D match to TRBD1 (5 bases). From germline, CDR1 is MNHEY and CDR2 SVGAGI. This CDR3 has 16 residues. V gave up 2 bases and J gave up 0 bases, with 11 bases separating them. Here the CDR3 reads CASSYRGIISGNTIYF. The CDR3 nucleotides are TGTGCCAGCAGTTACCGGGGGATTATCTCTGGAAACACCATATATTTT.

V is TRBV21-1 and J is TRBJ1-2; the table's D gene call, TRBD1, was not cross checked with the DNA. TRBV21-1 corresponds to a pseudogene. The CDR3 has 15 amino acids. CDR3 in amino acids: CASSSPGQKNYGYTF. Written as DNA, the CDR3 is TGTGCCAGCAGCTCTCCGGGACAGAAAAACTATGGCTACACCTTC.

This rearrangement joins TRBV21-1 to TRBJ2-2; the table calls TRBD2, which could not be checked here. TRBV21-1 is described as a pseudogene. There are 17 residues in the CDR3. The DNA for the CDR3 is TGTGCCAGCAGCCGAAATAGCCGGTACTATAACACCGGGGAGCTGTTTTTT. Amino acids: CASSRNSRYYNTGELFF.

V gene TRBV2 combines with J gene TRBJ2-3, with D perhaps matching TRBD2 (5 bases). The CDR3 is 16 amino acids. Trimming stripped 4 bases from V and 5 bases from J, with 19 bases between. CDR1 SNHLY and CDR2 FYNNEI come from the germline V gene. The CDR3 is CASSGLAMRKGDTQYF. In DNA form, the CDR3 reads TGTGCCAGCAGTGGTTTAGCGATGAGGAAGGGAGATACGCAGTATTTT.

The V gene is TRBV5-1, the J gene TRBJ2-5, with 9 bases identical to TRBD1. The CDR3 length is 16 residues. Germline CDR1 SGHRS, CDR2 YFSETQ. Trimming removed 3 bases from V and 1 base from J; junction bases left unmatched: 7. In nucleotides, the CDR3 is TGCGCCAGCAGCTCATCCGGGACAGGGCCCCAAGAGACCCAGTACTTC. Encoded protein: CASSSSGTGPQETQYF.

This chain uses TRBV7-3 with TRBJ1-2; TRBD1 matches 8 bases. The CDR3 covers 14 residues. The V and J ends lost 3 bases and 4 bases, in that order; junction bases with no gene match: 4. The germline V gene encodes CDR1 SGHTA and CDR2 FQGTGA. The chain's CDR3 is CASSLRTGIYGYTF. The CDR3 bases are TGTGCCAGCAGCTTGCGGACAGGGATCTATGGCTACACCTTC.

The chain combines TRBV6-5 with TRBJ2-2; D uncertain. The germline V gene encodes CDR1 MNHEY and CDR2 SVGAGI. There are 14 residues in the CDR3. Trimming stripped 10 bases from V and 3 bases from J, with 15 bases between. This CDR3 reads CATLLLAYTGELFF. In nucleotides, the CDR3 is TGTGCCACCTTACTCCTTGCATACACCGGGGAGCTGTTTTTT.

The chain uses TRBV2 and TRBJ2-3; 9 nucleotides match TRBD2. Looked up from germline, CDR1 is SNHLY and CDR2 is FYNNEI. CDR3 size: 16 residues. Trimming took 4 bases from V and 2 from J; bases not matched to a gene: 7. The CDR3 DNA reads TGTGCCAGCAGTGGACGACTAGCGGCTCTCACAGATACGCAGTATTTT. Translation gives CASSGRLAALTDTQYF.

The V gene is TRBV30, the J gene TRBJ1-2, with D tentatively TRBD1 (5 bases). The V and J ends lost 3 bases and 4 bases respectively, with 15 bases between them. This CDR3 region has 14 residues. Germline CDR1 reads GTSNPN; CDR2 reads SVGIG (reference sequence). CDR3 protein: CAWRVAGLGYGYTF. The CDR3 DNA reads TGTGCCTGGAGGGTAGCGGGGCTTGGCTATGGCTACACCTTC.

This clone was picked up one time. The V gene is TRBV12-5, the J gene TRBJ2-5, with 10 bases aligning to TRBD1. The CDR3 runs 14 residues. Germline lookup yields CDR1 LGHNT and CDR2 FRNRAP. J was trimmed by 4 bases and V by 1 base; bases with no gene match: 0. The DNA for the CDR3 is TGTGCTAGTGGTTTGGGGGACAGGGGAGAGACCCAGTACTTC. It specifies CASGLGDRGETQYF.

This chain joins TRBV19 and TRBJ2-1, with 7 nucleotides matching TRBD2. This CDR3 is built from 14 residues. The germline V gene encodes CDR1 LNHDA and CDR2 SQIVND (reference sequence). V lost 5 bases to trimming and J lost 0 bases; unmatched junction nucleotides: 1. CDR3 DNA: TGTGCCAGTAGTTGGGGGGGCTCCTACAATGAGCAGTTCTTC. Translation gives CASSWGGSYNEQFF.

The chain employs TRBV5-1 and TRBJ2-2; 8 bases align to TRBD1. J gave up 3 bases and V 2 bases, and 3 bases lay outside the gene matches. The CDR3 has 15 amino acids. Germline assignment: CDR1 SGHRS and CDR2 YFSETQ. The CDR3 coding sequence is TGCGCCAGCAGCTTTACAGGGGGTTACACCGGGGAGCTGTTTTTT. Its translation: CASSFTGGYTGELFF.

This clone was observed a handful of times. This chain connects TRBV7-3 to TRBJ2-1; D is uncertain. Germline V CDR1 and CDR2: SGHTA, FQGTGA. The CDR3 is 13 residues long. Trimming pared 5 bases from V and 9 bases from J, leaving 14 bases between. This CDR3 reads CASSLPSGLEQFF. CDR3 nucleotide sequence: TGTGCCAGCAGCCTCCCCTCTGGCCTTGAGCAGTTCTTC. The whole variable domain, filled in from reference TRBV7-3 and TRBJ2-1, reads GAGVSQTPSNKVTEKGKYVELRCDPISGHTALYWYRQSLGQGPEFLIYFQGTGAADDSGLPNDRFFAVRPEGSVSTLKIQRTERGDSAVYLCASSLPSGLEQFFGPGTRLTVL.

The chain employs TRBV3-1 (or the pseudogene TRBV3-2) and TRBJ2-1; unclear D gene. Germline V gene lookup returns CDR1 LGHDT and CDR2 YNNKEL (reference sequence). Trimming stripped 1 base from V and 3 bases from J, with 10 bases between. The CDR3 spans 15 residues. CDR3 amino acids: CASSQASLVYNEQFF. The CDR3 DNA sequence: TGTGCCAGCAGCCAAGCCTCTCTAGTCTACAATGAGCAGTTCTTC.

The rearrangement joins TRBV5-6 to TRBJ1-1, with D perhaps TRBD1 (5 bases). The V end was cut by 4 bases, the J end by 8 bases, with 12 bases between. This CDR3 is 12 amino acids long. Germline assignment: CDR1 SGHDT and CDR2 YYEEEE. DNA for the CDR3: TGTGCCAGCAGCATATCAGGGTTCGAAGCTTTCTTT. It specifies CASSISGFEAFF.